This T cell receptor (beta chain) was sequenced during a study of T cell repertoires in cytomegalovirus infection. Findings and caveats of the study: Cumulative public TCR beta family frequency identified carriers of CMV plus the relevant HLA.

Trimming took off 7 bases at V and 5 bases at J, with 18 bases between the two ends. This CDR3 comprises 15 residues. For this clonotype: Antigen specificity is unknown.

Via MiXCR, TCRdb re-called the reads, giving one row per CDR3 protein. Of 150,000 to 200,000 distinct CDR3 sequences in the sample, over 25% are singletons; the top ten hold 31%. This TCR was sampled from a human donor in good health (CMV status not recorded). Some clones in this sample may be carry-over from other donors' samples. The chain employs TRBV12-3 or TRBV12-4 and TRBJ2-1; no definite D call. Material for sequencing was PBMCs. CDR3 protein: CASIGRGLRNNEQFF. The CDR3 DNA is TGTGCCAGCATAGGAAGAGGTTTAAGGAACAATGAGCAGTTCTTC.